This TCR beta chain was obtained from a study of OX40 agonist ivuxolimab in advanced cancers. Looking at the study overall: Patients undergoing dose escalation presented with hepatocellular carcinoma, melanoma, renal cell or head and neck cancer. Averaging 60 years in age, with a range of roughly 20 to 80, the cohort was approximately 84% male. Findings and limits, study-wide: Expanded clones were, on average, more numerous in CD8+ T cells than in CD4+.

The length of the CDR3 is 13 residues. Trimming pared 1 base from V and 9 bases from J, leaving 10 bases between. CDR1 and CDR2 from the germline V gene are SGHNT and YENEEA. For this clone: Its matching antigen is unknown.

Assay: immunoSEQ multiplex PCR; the TCRdb copy retains only in-frame clones and omits some. The sample includes 35,000 to 50,000 clones, approximately 84% of them seen just once. The sequences come from CD4+ or CD8+ T cells sorted from blood, collected in a trial of the OX40 agonist ivuxolimab. The receptor comes from an adult with an advanced solid tumor such as melanoma, head and neck, liver or kidney cancer. The V call is TRBV11-3, the J call TRBJ2-1; possibly TRBD2 for D (5 bases). The CDR3 DNA sequence: TGTGCCAGCAGCTTAGGTCGGGGTGCTGAGCAGTTCTTC. Protein: CASSLGRGAEQFF.